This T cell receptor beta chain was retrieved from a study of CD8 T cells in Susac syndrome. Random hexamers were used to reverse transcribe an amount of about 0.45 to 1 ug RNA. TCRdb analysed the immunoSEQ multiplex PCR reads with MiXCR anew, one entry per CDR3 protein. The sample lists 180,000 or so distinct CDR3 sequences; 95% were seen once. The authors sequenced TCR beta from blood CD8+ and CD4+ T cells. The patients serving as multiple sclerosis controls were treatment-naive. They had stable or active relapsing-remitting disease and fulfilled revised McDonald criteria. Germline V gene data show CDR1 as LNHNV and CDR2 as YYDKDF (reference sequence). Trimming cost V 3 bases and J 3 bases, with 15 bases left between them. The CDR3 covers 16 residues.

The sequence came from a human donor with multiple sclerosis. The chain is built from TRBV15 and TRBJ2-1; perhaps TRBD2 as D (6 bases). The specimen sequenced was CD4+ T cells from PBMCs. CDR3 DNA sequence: TGTGCCACCAGCAGCCGGGGGACCCCTCTCTACAATGAGCAGTTCTTC. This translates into CATSSRGTPLYNEQFF.